A selection of T cell receptor beta chains follows, all from one sample in a study of blood T cell repertoires in COVID-19. Generated by immunoSEQ multiplex PCR, the TCRdb table keeps only in-frame clones and is missing some. The sample contains tens of thousands of clones, approximately 85% of which appear only once. What was sequenced was peripheral blood. Receptors originate from a human donor in a cohort sampled during active COVID-19. CDR3s include the opening cysteine and the closing phenylalanine or tryptophan. Each record gives: CDR3 protein, CDR3 DNA, D gene, clone size, V gene, J gene. A D gene is named only where the DNA matches it firmly. For some rows the clone size is stated as once, few or many, or as a class when expanded; others skip it.

CDR3: CASSPQGQGSNTGELFF; DNA: TGTGCCAGCTCACCACAGGGACAGGGATCGAACACCGGGGAGCTGTTTTTT; D: TRBD1; size: NA; V: TRBV18; J: TRBJ2-2
CDR3: CASSPTEHQETQYF; DNA: TGTGCCAGCAGCCCGACAGAGCACCAAGAGACCCAGTACTTC; D: NA; size: NA; V: TRBV3-1/TRBV3-2; J: TRBJ2-5
CDR3: CAISSTGGRNTGELFF; DNA: TGTGCCATCAGTTCTACAGGGGGCCGAAACACCGGGGAGCTGTTTTTT; D: TRBD1; size: NA; V: TRBV10-3; J: TRBJ2-2
CDR3: CASRRSTDTQYF; DNA: TGTGCCAGCCGGCGGTCCACAGATACGCAGTATTTT; D: NA; size: NA; V: TRBV6-6; J: TRBJ2-3
CDR3: CASLNRGRGSYNEQFF; DNA: TGTGCCAGCCTCAACAGGGGCAGGGGATCCTACAATGAGCAGTTCTTC; D: TRBD1; size: NA; V: TRBV27; J: TRBJ2-1
CDR3: CAISELGGDQPQHF; DNA: TGTGCCATCAGTGAGCTAGGAGGGGATCAGCCCCAGCATTTT; D: NA; size: NA; V: TRBV10-3; J: TRBJ1-5
CDR3: CASRGTGSSGNTIYF; DNA: TGTGCCAGCAGGGGAACAGGGAGCTCTGGAAACACCATATATTTT; D: NA; size: NA; V: TRBV7-2; J: TRBJ1-3
CDR3: CASSLEASGSGELFF; DNA: TGCGCCAGCAGCTTGGAGGCTAGCGGAAGCGGGGAGCTGTTTTTT; D: TRBD2; size: few; V: TRBV5-1; J: TRBJ2-2
CDR3: CASSRETGAISGNEKLFF; DNA: TGTGCCAGCTCACGGGAGACAGGGGCGATCTCGGGTAATGAAAAACTGTTTTTT; D: TRBD1; size: NA; V: TRBV18; J: TRBJ1-4
CDR3: CASSKGAGALLEQFF; DNA: TGTGCCAGCAGCAAAGGAGCGGGGGCCCTTCTTGAGCAGTTCTTC; D: NA; size: NA; V: TRBV21-1; J: TRBJ2-1
CDR3: CASSLAGGRVGETQYF; DNA: TGTGCCAGCAGCTTGGCTGGCGGGAGGGTAGGAGAGACCCAGTACTTC; D: TRBD2; size: NA; V: TRBV5-6; J: TRBJ2-5
CDR3: CASRQTTDSNYNEQFF; DNA: TGTGCCAGCAGACAAACGACAGACTCTAATTACAATGAGCAGTTCTTC; D: NA; size: NA; V: TRBV5-4; J: TRBJ2-1
CDR3: CASSSGLPTYNEQFF; DNA: TGTGCCAGCAGTTCCGGACTACCTACCTACAATGAGCAGTTCTTC; D: NA; size: few; V: TRBV6-5; J: TRBJ2-1
CDR3: CASSPPGRDGYTF; DNA: TGTGCCAGCTCACCACCTGGCAGGGATGGCTACACCTTC; D: NA; size: NA; V: TRBV18; J: TRBJ1-2
CDR3: CATSDSGRAGIGELFF; DNA: TGTGCCACCAGTGATAGCGGGAGGGCCGGTATCGGGGAGCTGTTTTTT; D: TRBD2; size: NA; V: TRBV24-1; J: TRBJ2-2
CDR3: CASTPGGKYEQYF; DNA: TGTGCCAGCACCCCCGGGGGAAAGTACGAGCAGTACTTC; D: NA; size: NA; V: TRBV6-2/TRBV6-3; J: TRBJ2-7
CDR3: CASSLLSDNEQFF; DNA: TGTGCCAGCAGTTTATTGAGTGACAATGAGCAGTTCTTC; D: NA; size: NA; V: TRBV12-3/TRBV12-4; J: TRBJ2-1
CDR3: CASSVTGEKLFF; DNA: TGTGCCAGCAGTGTGACAGGCGAAAAACTGTTTTTT; D: NA; size: NA; V: TRBV2; J: TRBJ1-4
CDR3: CASRGSGDYGYTF; DNA: TGCGCCAGCCGGGGGTCGGGAGACTATGGCTACACCTTC; D: NA; size: NA; V: TRBV4-3; J: TRBJ1-2
CDR3: CASRGTVQETQYF; DNA: TGTGCCAGCAGGGGGACAGTTCAAGAGACCCAGTACTTC; D: TRBD1; size: NA; V: TRBV3-1/TRBV3-2; J: TRBJ2-5
CDR3: CASSFSSGQETQYF; DNA: TGTGCCAGCAGCTTTTCTAGCGGCCAAGAGACCCAGTACTTC; D: TRBD2; size: NA; V: TRBV11-2; J: TRBJ2-5
CDR3: CASRARTGGLQPQHF; DNA: TGTGCCAGTAGGGCGAGGACAGGGGGCCTTCAGCCCCAGCATTTT; D: TRBD1; size: NA; V: TRBV28; J: TRBJ1-5
CDR3: CASTQTLYGYTF; DNA: TGTGCCAGTACCCAGACTCTGTATGGCTACACCTTC; D: NA; size: NA; V: TRBV19; J: TRBJ1-2
CDR3: CAISGSGDDGYTF; DNA: TGTGCCATCAGTGGTTCAGGGGACGATGGCTACACCTTC; D: NA; size: NA; V: TRBV10-3; J: TRBJ1-2
CDR3: CASSPDRTNSPLHF; DNA: TGTGCCAGCTCACCGGACAGGACTAATTCACCCCTCCACTTT; D: TRBD1; size: once; V: TRBV18; J: TRBJ1-6
CDR3: CASSPIQGQNTEAFF; DNA: TGTGCCAGCAGCCCAATTCAGGGCCAGAACACTGAAGCTTTCTTT; D: NA; size: NA; V: TRBV3-1/TRBV3-2; J: TRBJ1-1
CDR3: CASSFLTSGGDETQYF; DNA: TGCGCCAGCAGCTTCCTGACTAGCGGGGGGGACGAGACCCAGTACTTC; D: TRBD2; size: few; V: TRBV5-1; J: TRBJ2-5
CDR3: CATSRAGQGNSPLHF; DNA: TGTGCCACCAGCAGAGCAGGACAGGGAAATTCACCCCTCCACTTT; D: TRBD1; size: NA; V: TRBV15; J: TRBJ1-6
CDR3: CASSPRLAGGYNEQFF; DNA: TGTGCCAGCAGCCCAAGACTAGCGGGGGGCTACAATGAGCAGTTCTTC; D: TRBD2; size: NA; V: TRBV7-3; J: TRBJ2-1
CDR3: CASSLETGHTEAFF; DNA: TGTGCCAGCTCACTCGAGACAGGGCACACTGAAGCTTTCTTT; D: TRBD1; size: once; V: TRBV18; J: TRBJ1-1
CDR3: CASSSPISGEASDQYF; DNA: TGTGCCAGCAGTTCCCCAATTAGCGGGGAGGCGAGTGACCAGTACTTC; D: TRBD2; size: NA; V: TRBV6-2/TRBV6-3; J: TRBJ2-5
CDR3: CASSKAKAGGSYEQYF; DNA: TGTGCCAGCAGCAAAGCAAAGGCGGGAGGGTCCTACGAGCAGTACTTC; D: NA; size: NA; V: TRBV21-1; J: TRBJ2-7
CDR3: CASSAGRGSTGELFF; DNA: TGTGCCAGCAGCGCGGGGCGGGGGAGCACCGGGGAGCTGTTTTTT; D: TRBD2; size: NA; V: TRBV3-1/TRBV3-2; J: TRBJ2-2
CDR3: CSASPSTSTDTQYF; DNA: TGCAGTGCTAGTCCTAGCACCAGCACAGATACGCAGTATTTT; D: NA; size: NA; V: TRBV20-1; J: TRBJ2-3
CDR3: CASSLLGETQYF; DNA: TGTGCCAGCAGCTTACTCGGAGAGACCCAGTACTTC; D: NA; size: NA; V: TRBV7-2; J: TRBJ2-5